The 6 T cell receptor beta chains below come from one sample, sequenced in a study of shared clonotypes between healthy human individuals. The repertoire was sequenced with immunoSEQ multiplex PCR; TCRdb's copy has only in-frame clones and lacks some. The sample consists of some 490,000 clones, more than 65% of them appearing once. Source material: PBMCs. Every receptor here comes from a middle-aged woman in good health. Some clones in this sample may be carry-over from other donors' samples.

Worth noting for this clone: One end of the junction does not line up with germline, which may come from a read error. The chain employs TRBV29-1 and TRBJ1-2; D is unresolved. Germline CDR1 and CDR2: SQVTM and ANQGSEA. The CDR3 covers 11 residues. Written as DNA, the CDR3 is TGCAGCGAGTCCTCAAACTATTGCTACGCCTTC. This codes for CSESSNYCYAF.

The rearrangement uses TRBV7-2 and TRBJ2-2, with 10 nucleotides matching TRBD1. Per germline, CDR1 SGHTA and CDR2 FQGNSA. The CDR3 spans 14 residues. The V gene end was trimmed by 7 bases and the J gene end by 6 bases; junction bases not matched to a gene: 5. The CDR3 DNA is TGTGCCAGCATTAGACAGGGGGCTTCCGGGGAGCTGTTTTTT. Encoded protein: CASIRQGASGELFF.

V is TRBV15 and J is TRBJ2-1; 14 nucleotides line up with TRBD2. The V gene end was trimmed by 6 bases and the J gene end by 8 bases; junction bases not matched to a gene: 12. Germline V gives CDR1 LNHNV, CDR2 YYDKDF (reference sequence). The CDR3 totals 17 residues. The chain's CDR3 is CATSYPGLAGESDEQFF. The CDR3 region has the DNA TGTGCCACCAGTTACCCGGGACTAGCGGGAGAAAGCGATGAGCAGTTCTTC.

The CDR3, as DNA: TGTGCCAGCAGCGTAGCTAGCGGGAGGGTGGATGAGCAGTTCTTC. It encodes CASSVASGRVDEQFF. This chain links TRBV9 with TRBJ2-1, with 12 bases lining up with TRBD2. There are 15 residues in the CDR3. Trimming cost V 0 bases and J 8 bases; bases outside gene matches: 3. Germline CDR1 SGDLS, CDR2 YYNGEE.

CDR3 coding DNA: TGTGCCAGCAGCTTAGCGGGACGCTACGAGCAGTACTTC. Encoded protein: CASSLAGRYEQYF. This chain joins TRBV7-8 and TRBJ2-5, with D tentatively TRBD1 or TRBD2 (5 bases each). The DNA end is more similar to TRBJ2-7, so the J call may be wrong. The CDR3 has 13 amino acids. Germline V gene lookup returns CDR1 SGHVS and CDR2 FQNEAQ.

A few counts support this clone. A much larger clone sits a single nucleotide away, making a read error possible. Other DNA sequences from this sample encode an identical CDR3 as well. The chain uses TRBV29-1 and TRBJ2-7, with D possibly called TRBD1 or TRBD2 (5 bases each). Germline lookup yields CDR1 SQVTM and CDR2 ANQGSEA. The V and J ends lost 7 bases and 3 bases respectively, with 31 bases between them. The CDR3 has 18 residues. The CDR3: CSAEGCGTGIPPNYEQYF. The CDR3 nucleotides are TGCAGCGCCGAGGGTTGTGGGACGGGAATACCCCCCAACTACGAGCAGTACTTC.